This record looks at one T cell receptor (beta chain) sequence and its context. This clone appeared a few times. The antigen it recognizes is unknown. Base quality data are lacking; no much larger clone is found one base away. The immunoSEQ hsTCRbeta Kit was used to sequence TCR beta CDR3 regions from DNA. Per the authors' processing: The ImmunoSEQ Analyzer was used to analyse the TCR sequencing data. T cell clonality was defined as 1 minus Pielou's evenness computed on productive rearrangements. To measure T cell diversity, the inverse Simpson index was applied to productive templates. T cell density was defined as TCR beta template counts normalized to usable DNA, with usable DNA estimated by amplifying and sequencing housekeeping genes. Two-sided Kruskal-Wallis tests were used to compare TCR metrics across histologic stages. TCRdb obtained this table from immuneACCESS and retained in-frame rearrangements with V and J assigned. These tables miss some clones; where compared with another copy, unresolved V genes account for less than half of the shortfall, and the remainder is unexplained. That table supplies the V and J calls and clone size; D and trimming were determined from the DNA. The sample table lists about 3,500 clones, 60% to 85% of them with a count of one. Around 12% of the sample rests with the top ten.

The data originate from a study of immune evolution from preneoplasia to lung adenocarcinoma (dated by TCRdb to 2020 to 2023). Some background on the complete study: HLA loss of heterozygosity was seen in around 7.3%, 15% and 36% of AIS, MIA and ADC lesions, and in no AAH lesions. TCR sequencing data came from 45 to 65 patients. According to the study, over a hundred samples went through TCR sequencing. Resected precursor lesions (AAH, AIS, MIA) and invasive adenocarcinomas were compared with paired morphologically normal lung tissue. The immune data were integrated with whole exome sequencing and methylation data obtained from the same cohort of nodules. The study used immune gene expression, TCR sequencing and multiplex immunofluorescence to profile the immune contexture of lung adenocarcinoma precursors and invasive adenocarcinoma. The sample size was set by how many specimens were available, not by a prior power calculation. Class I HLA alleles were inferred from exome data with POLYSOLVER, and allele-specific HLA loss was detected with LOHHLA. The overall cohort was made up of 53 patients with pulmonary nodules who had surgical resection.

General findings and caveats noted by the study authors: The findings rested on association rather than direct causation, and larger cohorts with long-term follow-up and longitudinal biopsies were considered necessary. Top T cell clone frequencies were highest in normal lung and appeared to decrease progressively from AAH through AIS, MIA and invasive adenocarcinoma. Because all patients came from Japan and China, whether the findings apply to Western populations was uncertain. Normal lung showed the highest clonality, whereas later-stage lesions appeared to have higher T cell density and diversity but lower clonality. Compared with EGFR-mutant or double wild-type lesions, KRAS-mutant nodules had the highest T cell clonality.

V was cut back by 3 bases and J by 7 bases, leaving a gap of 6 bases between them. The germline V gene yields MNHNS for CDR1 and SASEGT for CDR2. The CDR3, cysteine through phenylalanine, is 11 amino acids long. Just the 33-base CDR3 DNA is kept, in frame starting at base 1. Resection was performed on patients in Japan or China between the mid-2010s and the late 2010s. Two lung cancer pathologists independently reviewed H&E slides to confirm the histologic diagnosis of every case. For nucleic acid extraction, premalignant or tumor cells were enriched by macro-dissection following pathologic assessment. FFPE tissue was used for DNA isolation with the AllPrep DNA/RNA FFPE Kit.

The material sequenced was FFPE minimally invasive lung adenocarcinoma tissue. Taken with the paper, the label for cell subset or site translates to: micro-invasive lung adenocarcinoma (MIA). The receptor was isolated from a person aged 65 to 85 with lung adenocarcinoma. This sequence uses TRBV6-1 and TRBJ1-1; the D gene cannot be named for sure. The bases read TGTGCCAGCAGTGAGCAAGTTGAAGCTTTCTTT. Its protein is CASSEQVEAFF.